This entry describes one T cell receptor (beta chain). Its target is unknown. This record comes from a study of glioma-infiltrating T cells after dendritic cell vaccination. The overall study: Patients received three intradermal dendritic cell vaccine injections at biweekly intervals.

Study-level results: Only a small number of patients had complete blood and tumor samples.

The primer mix had 60 V beta and 13 J beta primers. Sequencing used immunoSEQ multiplex PCR; TCRdb keeps in-frame clones, though not all of them. This table has about 50,000 clones, roughly 87% appearing once. The CDR3 covers 15 residues. Trimming shortened V by 1 base and J by 3 bases, and 12 bases separated the two germline ends. Germline CDR1 is LGHNA and CDR2 is YSLEER. This sequence originates from a human donor with glioblastoma. The source material was blood, sampled before dendritic cell vaccination. This chain uses TRBV4-3 with TRBJ1-2; no definite D call. The CDR3 DNA is TGCGCCAGCAGCCAAGTAAACAGTAGAGACTATGGCTACACCTTC. It encodes CASSQVNSRDYGYTF.